The clone carrying this T cell receptor beta chain was recorded only once. Its specificity is unknown. Random hexamers were used to reverse transcribe the RNA input (about 0.5 to 1 ug). TCR beta CDR3 was amplified by immunoSEQ covering 54 Vbeta and 13 Jbeta. A single record per CDR3 protein comes from TCRdb applying MiXCR to the immunoSEQ multiplex PCR reads. This sample has under 95,000 distinct CDR3 sequences; just under 95% occur once, and the top ten carry roughly 0.31%. The sample belongs to a study of CD8 T cells in Susac syndrome. Study in general: When their blood was taken, the Susac syndrome patients had either not yet had any therapy, were taking corticosteroids, or were taking intravenous immunoglobulin alone. The study, taken as a whole, reports: It was acknowledged in the study that the number of individuals who were included in its TCR sequencing and HLA analysis was relatively small.

The CDR3 totals 15 residues. With 5 bases clipped from V and 5 bases from J, the junction kept 11 bases outside the gene matches. Looked up from germline, CDR1 is SGHTA and CDR2 is FQGNSA. The source of this sequence is a human donor with Susac syndrome. The chain employs TRBV7-2 and TRBJ2-5; 7 bases align to TRBD1. Sequencing input: CD4+ T cells from PBMCs. This CDR3 is CASSPPTGWRETQYF. The CDR3 coding sequence is TGTGCCAGCAGCCCGCCGACAGGGTGGCGGGAGACCCAGTACTTC.